This T cell receptor beta chain was identified in a study of T cells in Graves' hyperthyroidism and ophthalmopathy. Uncontrolled infection, other autoimmune disease, pregnancy or lactation barred patients from enrollment. Findings of the study overall: The majority of expanded thyroid clonotypes above 0.001 also appeared in blood.

Germline CDR1 is SNHLY and CDR2 is FYNNEI. The CDR3 spans 16 residues. The V segment lost 6 bases and the J segment 3 bases; nucleotides outside the gene matches: 8. This clonotype has a count of ten or more. Its antigen remains unidentified. TCR beta CDR3 sequences were amplified from RNA transcripts. An initial round of RT-PCR targeting the TCR CDR3 relied on the HTBI primer set. TCRdb independently ran MiXCR on the multiplex PCR reads; one entry per CDR3 protein. The data contain under 200,000 distinct CDR3 sequences, about 9% of them singletons. This chain uses TRBV2 with TRBJ1-3; 10 nucleotides align to TRBD1. Sequences were obtained from blood. The clonotype originates from a woman under 30 with Graves' hyperthyroidism that later progressed to Graves' ophthalmopathy. DNA for the CDR3: TGTGCCAGCAGGGCGACAGGGGGCAAGTTTGGAAACACCATATATTTT. As protein: CASRATGGKFGNTIYF.